This is a list of T cell receptor beta chains from one sample in a study of blood T cell repertoires in COVID-19. This table comes from immunoSEQ multiplex PCR, and its TCRdb copy is limited to in-frame clones, with some not included. This repertoire shows some 71,000 clones, roughly 86% found once; its top ten account for approximately 0.8%. Specimen: peripheral blood. These TCRs come from a woman in her 70s with acute or convalescent COVID-19. The CDR3 runs from the conserved cysteine through the conserved F or W. D genes are given only for firm matches. Clone size is stated in some rows and not others, as once, few, many or a class when expanded.

d_call j_call clone_size v_call cdr3_nt cdr3_aa
TRBD1 TRBJ2-7 - TRBV28 TGTGCCAGCAGTTCCACACAGGGGGCCTACGAGCAGTACTTC CASSSTQGAYEQYF
- TRBJ1-2 - TRBV10-3 TGTGCCATCAGTGGGACGAGGGAGTCCGGCTACACCTTC CAISGTRESGYTF
- TRBJ1-1 - TRBV30 TGTGCCTGGAGTCCTTCAGGGAACACTGAAGCTTTCTTT CAWSPSGNTEAFF
TRBD2 TRBJ2-4 - TRBV7-2 TGTGCCAGCAGCTCTGGACTAGCTTTAGCCAAAAACATTCAGTACTTC CASSSGLALAKNIQYF
- TRBJ1-4 - TRBV30 TGTGCCTGGAGGCAGGGCCCTGAAAAACTGTTTTTT CAWRQGPEKLFF
- TRBJ1-3 few TRBV6-1 TGTGCCAGCAGTGAAGCCTGGAGGGTTGACACCATATATTTT CASSEAWRVDTIYF
TRBD1 TRBJ1-3 - TRBV2 TGTGCCAGCAGTGGACAGGGCCTCTCTGGAAACACCATATATTTT CASSGQGLSGNTIYF
- TRBJ1-1 - TRBV7-9 TGTGCCAGCAGCTTAGGTTTGGAGTCAGCTTTCTTT CASSLGLESAFF
- TRBJ2-7 - TRBV7-3 TGTGCCAGCAGCTTAGGCCTGGGGGGCTCCTACGAGCAGTACTTC CASSLGLGGSYEQYF
- TRBJ2-1 - TRBV6-5 TGTGCCAGCAGGCCGGGGACTTCGGAGAATGAGCAGTTCTTC CASRPGTSENEQFF
TRBD2 TRBJ2-1 - TRBV7-9 TGTGCCAGCTGGGGTAGCGGGAGGAATGAGCAGTTCTTC CASWGSGRNEQFF
TRBD1 TRBJ2-3 once TRBV24-1 TGTGCCACGGCTGGGACAGCCGCCGGCACAGATACGCAGTATTTT CATAGTAAGTDTQYF